This T cell receptor (beta chain) is drawn from a study of CD8 T cells in ankylosing spondylitis. The CDR3 sequence is 15 residues long. V gave up 0 bases and J gave up 0 bases; unmatched junction bases: 1. Germline loops: CDR1 DFQATT, CDR2 SNEGSKA (reference sequence). Note on this clonotype: Its antigen is undetermined.

Whole-study results and caveats: The study identified a TCR beta motif of roughly eight highly homologous variants that appeared characteristic of ankylosing spondylitis blood. Earlier literature documents some of the motif variants in reactive arthritis synovial fluid and blood. There was reportedly significant enrichment of clones that were disease-linked in matched ankylosing spondylitis synovial fluid. Clones linked to disease, bearing a CD8+ phenotype, were relatively rare in peripheral blood.

TCRdb reprocessed the 5' RACE reads with MiXCR, giving one entry per CDR3 protein. The sample records 200,000 to 250,000 distinct CDR3 sequences, about 17% being singletons. Sequencing was done on a sample of blood, either unsorted or a sorted T cell fraction (not recorded which). The chain couples TRBV20-1 to TRBJ2-7; 11 nucleotides match TRBD2. The source is a male donor with ankylosing spondylitis. The CDR3 DNA is TGCAGTGCTAGAGATCTAGCGGGGGGCTCCTACGAGCAGTACTTC. Its translation: CSARDLAGGSYEQYF.